The clone carrying this T cell receptor (beta chain) was picked up a small number of times. Its antigen is unknown. The CDR3 loop spans 15 amino acids. The trim removed 1 base at V and 0 bases at J, leaving 1 base unmatched. CDR1 is SQVTM, CDR2 ANQGSEA, per germline. The sample originates from a study of response to subunit inactivated influenza vaccine. TCRdb independently ran MiXCR on the RT-PCR reads; one entry per CDR3 protein. This table has 200,000 to 300,000 distinct CDR3 sequences, 9% to 15% appearing once. Whole-study findings and limits: With each seasonal influenza vaccination, the authors suggested, few new T cells are recruited.

This chain joins TRBV29-1 and TRBJ2-3, with 10 bases identical to TRBD2. The input for sequencing was non-naive T cells sorted from PBMCs, taken 14 to 15 days before vaccination. The receptor was derived from a man aged 45-65 years who received an inactivated influenza vaccine. CDR3 nucleotides: TGCAGCGTTGAAGGACTAGCGGGTAGCACAGATACGCAGTATTTT. This encodes CSVEGLAGSTDTQYF.